This is a list of T cell receptor beta chains from one sample in a study of shared clonotypes between healthy human individuals. Assay: immunoSEQ multiplex PCR; the TCRdb copy retains only in-frame clones and omits some. The repertoire has roughly 600,000 clones, nearly 98% of them found once; the top ten carry 0.3%. Sequencing was done on a sample of naive CD8+ T cells sorted from blood. These receptors were collected from a young man in good health. CDR3s include the opening cysteine and the closing phenylalanine or tryptophan. The D gene is left open where the match is weak.

V gene	J gene	D gene	CDR3 DNA	CDR3 protein
TRBV19	TRBJ1-4	TRBD1	TGTGCCAGTAGTTCGTGGACAGGGATTTCTGAAAAACTGTTTTTT	CASSSWTGISEKLFF
TRBV9	TRBJ2-1	-	TGTGCCAGCAGCGTAGACCCCGGGATCACCCCACATGAGCAGTTCTTC	CASSVDPGITPHEQFF
TRBV6-5	TRBJ2-1	TRBD2	TGTGCCAGTGGGGGGGTACTCTACAATGAGCAGTTCTTC	CASGGVLYNEQFF
TRBV29-1	TRBJ1-1	-	TGCAGCGTTGAAGGGGGTCCTGAAGCTTTCTTT	CSVEGGPEAFF
TRBV6-4	TRBJ2-1	-	TGTGCCAGCAGTGAGGGACTTTACAATGAGCAGTTCTTC	CASSEGLYNEQFF
TRBV6-4	TRBJ1-2	-	TGTGCCAGCAGTGAGGCGGGAGGGCCTTATGGCTACACCTTC	CASSEAGGPYGYTF
TRBV6-5	TRBJ2-7	TRBD2	TGTGCCAGCAGTTACGGTAGCGGGAGGGCCTCCGAGCAGTACTTC	CASSYGSGRASEQYF
TRBV5-6	TRBJ2-7	TRBD1	TGTGCCAGCAGCTCTGACAGGGGGGACTGGTACGAGCAGTACTTC	CASSSDRGDWYEQYF
TRBV7-9	TRBJ2-1	TRBD2	TGTGCCAGCGCGGGGGGACTAGAGAGGTACAATGAGCAGTTCTTC	CASAGGLERYNEQFF
TRBV14	TRBJ2-7	-	TGTGCCAGCAGCCAACGAACCGGGACACGGGGGCTCCACGAGCAGTACTTC	CASSQRTGTRGLHEQYF
TRBV27	TRBJ2-2	TRBD2	TGTGCCAGCAGTCTATTCATACCCGGACTAGCGGCGGACACCGGGGAGCTGTTTTTT	CASSLFIPGLAADTGELFF
TRBV28	TRBJ1-1	-	TGTGCCAGCATTAATTTCCGTGAAGCTTTCTTT	CASINFREAFF
TRBV30	TRBJ2-7	TRBD1	TGTGCCTCTCATTCGGACAGGGGTGGCTACGAGCAGTACTTC	CASHSDRGGYEQYF
TRBV5-5	TRBJ1-1	TRBD1	TGTGCCAGCAGCTACGGACAGGGGAGGGCGGCTGAAGCTTTCTTT	CASSYGQGRAAEAFF
TRBV19	TRBJ2-1	-	TGTGCCAGTAGTATCTCTACCCGTTCCTACAATGAGCAGTTCTTC	CASSISTRSYNEQFF
TRBV27	TRBJ2-7	-	TGTGCCAGCAGTTTATTTGGCAGACCCTACGAGCAGTACTTC	CASSLFGRPYEQYF
TRBV30	TRBJ2-7	-	TGTGCCTGGAGACACCGAGGACATGCCTCCTACGAGCAGTACTTC	CAWRHRGHASYEQYF
TRBV21-1	TRBJ2-7	-	TGTGCCAGCAGCAAAGCCCTTTGTCTAGCGGGAGGCTGCTACGAGCAGTACTTC	CASSKALCLAGGCYEQYF
TRBV4-1	TRBJ1-5	-	TGCGCCAGCAGCCAAGCGCTGGACGGCCGCAATCAGCCCCAGCATTTT	CASSQALDGRNQPQHF
TRBV6-1	TRBJ2-3	TRBD2	TGTGCCAGCAGTGAAATGGACAGGCGAGCACTAGCGGGAGGTCTCACAGATACGCAGTATTTT	CASSEMDRRALAGGLTDTQYF
TRBV29-1	TRBJ2-7	-	TGCAGCTATAGGGAAAGCTCCTACGAGCAGTACTTC	CSYRESSYEQYF
TRBV5-1	TRBJ2-3	-	TGCGCCAGCAGCTTGGGGCTTCGGGGGCGTGGGGATACGCAGTATTTT	CASSLGLRGRGDTQYF
TRBV21-1	TRBJ2-7	-	TGTGCCAGCAGCAAGACGCTTCCCGGGACAGAGAGCTACGAGCAGTACTTC	CASSKTLPGTESYEQYF